These 8 T cell receptor beta chains were sequenced from one sample in a study of blood T cell repertoires in COVID-19. Clones were sequenced by immunoSEQ multiplex PCR, and TCRdb holds only the in-frame ones, with some missing. This table has roughly 200,000 clones, about nine tenths appearing once. Sequenced material: PBMCs or T cells enriched from blood (not recorded which). The receptor source for this set is a woman in her 50s in a cohort exposed to, infected with or recovered from COVID-19 (not recorded which).

Only one count was recorded for this clone. J is TRBJ1-3 and V is TRBV7-2, with 7 bases identical to TRBD1. Trimming took 5 bases from V and 0 from J; bases not matched to a gene: 7. The germline V gene has CDR1 SGHTA and CDR2 FQGNSA. This CDR3 is built from 16 residues. CDR3 residues: CASSPRDRDSGNTIYF. The CDR3 coding sequence is TGTGCCAGCAGCCCCCGGGACAGAGACTCTGGAAACACCATATATTTT.

In the case of this clone: Within the sample, other DNA sequences also encode this same CDR3. The chain links TRBV5-1 to TRBJ1-6, with 9 bases identical to TRBD1. Losses at the gene ends were 0 bases for V and 10 bases for J; bases not matched to a gene: 5. The CDR3 is 15 amino acids. Germline V gives CDR1 SGHRS, CDR2 YFSETQ. The CDR3 here is CASSLEGQGHSPLHF. In DNA, the CDR3 is TGCGCCAGCAGCTTGGAGGGACAGGGCCACTCACCCCTCCACTTT.

This rearrangement joins TRBV6-5 to TRBJ2-7; 8 bases match TRBD2. Losses at the gene ends were 6 bases for V and 7 bases for J; bases not matched to a gene: 8. This CDR3 contains 13 residues. Germline V gene sequence: CDR1 MNHEY, CDR2 SVGAGI. The CDR3 sequence is CASRTGTRGEQYF. CDR3 coding DNA: TGTGCCAGCAGAACCGGGACTAGGGGTGAGCAGTACTTC.

The gene calls are TRBV18 and TRBJ1-1, with D possibly TRBD1 on 5 matching bases. The V gene's germline CDR1 is KGHSH and CDR2 LQKENI. This CDR3 has 13 amino acids. Trimming left V 3 bases short and J 8 bases short, with 13 bases between. The CDR3 DNA follows: TGTGCCAGCTCACCGCGGGACCCCGGAGAAGCTTTCTTT. Its protein is CASSPRDPGEAFF.

CDR3 residues: CASSEQPTGTGGDSDGYTF. The CDR3 DNA reads as TGTGCCAGCAGTGAACAACCAACCGGGACAGGGGGCGATTCGGATGGCTACACCTTC. The V gene is TRBV6-1, the J gene TRBJ1-2; TRBD1 matches 12 bases. V shed 2 bases and J 6 bases; nucleotides not matched to a gene: 16. Germline assignment: CDR1 MNHNS and CDR2 SASEGT. The CDR3 has 19 residues.

The genes are TRBV7-3 and TRBJ1-1; tentative D call: TRBD1 (6 bases). The V end was cut by 5 bases, the J end by 1 base, with 17 bases between. CDR3 size: 16 residues. Germline V CDR1 and CDR2: SGHTA, FQGTGA. CDR3 sequence reads: CASSPTPGHANTEAFF. The DNA for the CDR3 is TGTGCCAGCAGCCCCACACCGGGACACGCGAACACTGAAGCTTTCTTT.

The rearrangement links TRBV15 to TRBJ1-4; D unclear. The length of the CDR3 is 14 residues. CDR1 is LNHNV, CDR2 YYDKDF, per germline (reference sequence). With 2 bases removed from V and 2 bases from J, the gap between germline ends came to 6 bases. The CDR3, as DNA: TGTGCCACCAGCAGAACAGTCACTAATGAAAAACTGTTTTTT. Translated, it gives CATSRTVTNEKLFF. The full variable domain, with the rest looked up from reference TRBV15 and TRBJ1-4, is DAMVIQNPRYQVTQFGKPVTLSCSQTLNHNVMYWYQQKSSQAPKLLFHYYDKDFNNEADTPDNFQSRRPNTSFCFLDIRSPGLGDTAMYLCATSRTVTNEKLFFGSGTQLSVL.

The chain couples TRBV5-6 to TRBJ1-2; 7 nucleotides line up with TRBD1. This CDR3 comprises 12 residues. Germline V gives CDR1 SGHDT, CDR2 YYEEEE. The ends lost 4 bases at V and 7 bases at J; junction bases unmatched: 4. The CDR3 sequence: CASSPGGSGYTF. In DNA, the CDR3 is TGTGCCAGCAGCCCAGGGGGGTCTGGCTACACCTTC.